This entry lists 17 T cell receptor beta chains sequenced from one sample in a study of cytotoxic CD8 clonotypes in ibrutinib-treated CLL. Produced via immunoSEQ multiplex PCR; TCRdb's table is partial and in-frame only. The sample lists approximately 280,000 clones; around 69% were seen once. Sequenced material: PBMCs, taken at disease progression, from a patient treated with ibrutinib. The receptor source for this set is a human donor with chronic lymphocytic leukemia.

The DNA of the CDR3 is TGCGCCAGCCCGTTTAGTGGGTCCTATAATTCACCCCTCCACTTT. The encoded protein is CASPFSGSYNSPLHF. The chain carries TRBV10-1 and TRBJ1-6; D is unresolved. Trimming removed 8 bases from V and 1 base from J, with 12 bases in between. Germline loops: CDR1 WNHNN, CDR2 SYGVQD (reference sequence). This CDR3 comprises 15 residues.

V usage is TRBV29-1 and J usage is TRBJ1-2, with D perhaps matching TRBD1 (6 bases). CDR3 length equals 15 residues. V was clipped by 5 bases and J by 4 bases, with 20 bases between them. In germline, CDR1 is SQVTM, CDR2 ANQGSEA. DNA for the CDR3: TGCAGCGTTACAATAAGACAGGCTGCCGCCTATGGCTACACCTTC. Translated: CSVTIRQAAAYGYTF.

The CDR3 sequence: CASSTLAFSYEQYF. The CDR3 DNA reads as TGTGCCAGCAGTACTTTAGCCTTCTCCTACGAGCAGTACTTC. The J gene is TRBJ2-7, the V gene TRBV21-1; TRBD2 was called by the table and not checked on the DNA. TRBV21-1 is a recognized pseudogene. CDR3 length equals 14 residues.

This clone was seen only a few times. The CDR3 coding sequence is TGTGCCAGCAGTTTGGACAGGGACAATGAGCAGTTCTTC. It encodes CASSLDRDNEQFF. The chain is built from TRBV2 and TRBJ2-1; 8 nucleotides align to TRBD1. After removal of 5 bases from V and 5 bases from J, the junction contained 2 bases not matched to a gene. The CDR3 is 13 residues long. Germline loops: CDR1 SNHLY, CDR2 FYNNEI. The whole variable domain, filled in from reference TRBV2 and TRBJ2-1, reads EPEVTQTPSHQVTQMGQEVILRCVPISNHLYFYWYRQILGQKVEFLVSFYNNEISEKSEIFDDQFSVERPDGSNFTLKIRSTKLEDSAMYFCASSLDRDNEQFFGPGTRLTVL.

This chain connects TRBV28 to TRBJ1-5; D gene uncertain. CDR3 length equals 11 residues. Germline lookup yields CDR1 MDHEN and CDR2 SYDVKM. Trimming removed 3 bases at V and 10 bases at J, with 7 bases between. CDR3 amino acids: CASSFPDPQHF. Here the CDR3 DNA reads TGTGCCAGCAGTTTCCCCGACCCCCAGCATTTT.

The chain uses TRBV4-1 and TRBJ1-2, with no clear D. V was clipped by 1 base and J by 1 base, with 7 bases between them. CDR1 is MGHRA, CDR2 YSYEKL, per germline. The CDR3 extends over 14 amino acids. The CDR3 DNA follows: TGCGCCAGCAGCCAAGGTGTAGTTAACTATGGCTACACCTTC. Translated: CASSQGVVNYGYTF.

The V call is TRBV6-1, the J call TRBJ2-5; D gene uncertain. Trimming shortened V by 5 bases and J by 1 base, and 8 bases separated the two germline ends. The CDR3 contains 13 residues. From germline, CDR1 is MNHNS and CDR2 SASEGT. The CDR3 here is CASSPSIQETQYF. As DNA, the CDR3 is TGTGCCAGCAGTCCTTCCATCCAAGAGACCCAGTACTTC.

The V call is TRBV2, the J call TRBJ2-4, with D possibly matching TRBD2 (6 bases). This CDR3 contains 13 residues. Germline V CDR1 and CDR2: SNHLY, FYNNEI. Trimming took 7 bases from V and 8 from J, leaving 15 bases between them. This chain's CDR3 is CASTSGGVDIQYF. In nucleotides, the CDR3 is TGTGCCAGCACCAGCGGCGGGGTAGACATTCAGTACTTC.

The CDR3 DNA is TGTGCCAGCAGCTCGGCGCGACCAGATACGCAGTATTTT. Residues: CASSSARPDTQYF. The chain links TRBV13 to TRBJ2-3; D gene ambiguous. This CDR3 is built from 13 residues. Trimming stripped 4 bases from V and 4 bases from J, with 9 bases between. Germline-derived CDR1 and CDR2 are PRHDT and FYEKMQ (reference sequence).

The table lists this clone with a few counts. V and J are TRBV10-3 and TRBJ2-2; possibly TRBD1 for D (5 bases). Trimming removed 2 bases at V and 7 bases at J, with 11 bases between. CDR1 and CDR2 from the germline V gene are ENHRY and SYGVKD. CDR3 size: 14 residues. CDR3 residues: CAISEGRVIGELFF. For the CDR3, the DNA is TGTGCCATCAGTGAGGGCAGGGTAATCGGGGAGCTGTTTTTT.

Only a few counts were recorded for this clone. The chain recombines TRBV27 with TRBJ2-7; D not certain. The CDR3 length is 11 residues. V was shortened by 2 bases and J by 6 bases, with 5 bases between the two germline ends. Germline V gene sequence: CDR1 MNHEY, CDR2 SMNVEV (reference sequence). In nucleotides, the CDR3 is TGTGCCAGCAGTTTAGGGCTCGAGCAGTACTTC. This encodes CASSLGLEQYF.

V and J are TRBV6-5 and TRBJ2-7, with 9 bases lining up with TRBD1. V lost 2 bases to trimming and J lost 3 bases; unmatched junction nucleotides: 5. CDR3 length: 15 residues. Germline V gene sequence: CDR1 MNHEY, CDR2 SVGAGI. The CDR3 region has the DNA TGTGCCAGCAGTTACGGTACAGGGGGCGGCTACGAGCAGTACTTC. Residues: CASSYGTGGGYEQYF.

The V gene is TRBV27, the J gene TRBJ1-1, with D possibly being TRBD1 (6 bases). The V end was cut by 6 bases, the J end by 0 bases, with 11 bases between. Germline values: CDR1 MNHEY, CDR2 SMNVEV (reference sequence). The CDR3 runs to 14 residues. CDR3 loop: CASSLTGMNTEAFF. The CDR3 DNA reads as TGTGCCAGCAGCCTCACAGGGATGAACACTGAAGCTTTCTTT.

The CDR3 DNA follows: TGTGCCAGCAGTGTGGTAGCGGGAGCCTACGAGCAGTACTTC. Its translation: CASSVVAGAYEQYF. The chain carries TRBV6-1 and TRBJ2-7; 9 bases line up with TRBD2. V shed 4 bases, J shed 2 bases, and the junction held 3 bases outside the gene matches. There are 14 residues in the CDR3. CDR1 is MNHNS, CDR2 SASEGT, per germline.

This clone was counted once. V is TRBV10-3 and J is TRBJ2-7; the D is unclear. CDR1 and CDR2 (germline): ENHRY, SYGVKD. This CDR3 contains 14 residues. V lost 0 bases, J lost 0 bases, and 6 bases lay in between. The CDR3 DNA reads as TGTGCCATCAGTGAGTCCGCAGGCTCCTACGAGCAGTACTTC. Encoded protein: CAISESAGSYEQYF.

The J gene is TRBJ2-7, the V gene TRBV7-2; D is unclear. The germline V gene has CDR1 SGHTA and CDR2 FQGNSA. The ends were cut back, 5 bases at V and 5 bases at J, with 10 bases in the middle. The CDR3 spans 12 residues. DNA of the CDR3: TGTGCCAGCAGCCGCGCCCACAACGAGCAGTACTTC. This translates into CASSRAHNEQYF.

DNA for the CDR3: TGCAGCGTTCGGGGGCTAGACACTGAAGCTTTCTTT. Amino acid sequence: CSVRGLDTEAFF. This chain joins TRBV29-1 and TRBJ1-1; maybe TRBD1 (6 bases). Germline CDR1 and CDR2: SQVTM and ANQGSEA. This CDR3 region has 12 residues. The V end lost 5 bases, the J end lost 3 bases, and 10 bases lay between the germline ends.